This T cell receptor beta chain derives from a study of tumor-infiltrating lymphocytes in primary liver carcinoma. Overall study: Between about 4 and 11 cm across, the tumors were all of stage T1-T3 N0M0.

The researchers produced TCR beta cDNA from about 510 ng total RNA with a constant-region primer. Each TCR beta library was derived from three nested multiplex PCR rounds that employed slightly modified ARM-PCR. TCRdb reanalysed the multiplex PCR reads using MiXCR and keeps one entry per CDR3 protein. The table includes 75,000 to 80,000 distinct CDR3 sequences, roughly 69% detected once. In the case of this clonotype: What it binds is unknown. At one end, the junction sequence differs from germline, possibly due to a read error.

Unsorted bulk tissue (about 18-30 mg) underwent RNA and DNA co-extraction. Cases comprised patients with primary liver carcinoma who received surgical resection. Broader study findings: Blood fell significantly below tumors in its top-250-clone fraction (p = 0.039). Overlap in tumor-adjacent and tumor-blood pairs fell below that of tumor region pairs.

Input material: tumor-adjacent normal liver tissue. This clonotype originated in a man aged 40-50 years with primary liver carcinoma and hepatitis B virus infection.

In nucleotides, the CDR3 is TGTGCCAGTAGTTTTTACGGGAGGGATGCTAAGCAGTTCTTC. This codes for CASSFYGRDAKQFF. The chain links TRBV12-3 or TRBV12-4 to TRBJ2-1, with 8 bases fitting TRBD2. The CDR3 runs 14 residues.